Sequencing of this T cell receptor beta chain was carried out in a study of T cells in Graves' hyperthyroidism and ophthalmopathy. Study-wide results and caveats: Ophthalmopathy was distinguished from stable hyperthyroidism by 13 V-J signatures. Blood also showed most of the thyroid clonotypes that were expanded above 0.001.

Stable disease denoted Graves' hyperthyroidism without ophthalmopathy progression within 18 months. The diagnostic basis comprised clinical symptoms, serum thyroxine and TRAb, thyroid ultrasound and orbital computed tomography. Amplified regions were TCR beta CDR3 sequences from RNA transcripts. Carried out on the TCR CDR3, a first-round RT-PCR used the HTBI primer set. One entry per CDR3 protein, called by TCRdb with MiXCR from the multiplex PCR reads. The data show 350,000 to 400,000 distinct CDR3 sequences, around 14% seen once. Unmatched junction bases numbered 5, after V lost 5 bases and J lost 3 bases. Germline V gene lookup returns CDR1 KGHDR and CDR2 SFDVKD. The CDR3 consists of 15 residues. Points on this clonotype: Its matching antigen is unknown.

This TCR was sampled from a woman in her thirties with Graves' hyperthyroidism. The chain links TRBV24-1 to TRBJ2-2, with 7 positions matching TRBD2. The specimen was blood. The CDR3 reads CATSGREGYTGELFF. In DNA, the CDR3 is TGTGCCACCAGTGGCAGGGAGGGATACACCGGGGAGCTGTTTTTT.